This paragraph covers one T cell receptor beta chain sequence. The sample belongs to a study of regulatory T cells in long-lasting Graves disease. Sample time point: newly diagnosed GD, antithyroid drugs for less than 3 months. Scientists built the TCR library using RNA that was extracted from PBMCs. This CDR3 has 18 residues. Trimming cost V 3 bases and J 1 base, with 19 bases left between them. Combining iRepertoire HTBI primers with Arm-PCR of CDR3 regions, the authors built TCR beta libraries. MiXCR, run by TCRdb on the multiplex PCR reads, gives a single entry per CDR3 protein. Here the sample spans a few hundred thousand distinct CDR3 sequences, 15% to 20% being singletons. Separately, the same data were catalogued under a study of T cells in Graves' hyperthyroidism and ophthalmopathy.

Here the sequenced sample was peripheral blood mononuclear cells (PBMCs), taken at new diagnosis, from a patient treated with antithyroid drugs. The sequence was obtained from a man aged 35-49 years with Graves disease. V usage is TRBV12-3 or TRBV12-4 and J usage is TRBJ2-1, with TRBD1 as a possible D gene (6 bases). The CDR3, as DNA: TGTGCCAGCAGTTTTTCCCTCCGGGCAGGGGCTTCCTACAATGAGCAGTTCTTC. This codes for CASSFSLRAGASYNEQFF.